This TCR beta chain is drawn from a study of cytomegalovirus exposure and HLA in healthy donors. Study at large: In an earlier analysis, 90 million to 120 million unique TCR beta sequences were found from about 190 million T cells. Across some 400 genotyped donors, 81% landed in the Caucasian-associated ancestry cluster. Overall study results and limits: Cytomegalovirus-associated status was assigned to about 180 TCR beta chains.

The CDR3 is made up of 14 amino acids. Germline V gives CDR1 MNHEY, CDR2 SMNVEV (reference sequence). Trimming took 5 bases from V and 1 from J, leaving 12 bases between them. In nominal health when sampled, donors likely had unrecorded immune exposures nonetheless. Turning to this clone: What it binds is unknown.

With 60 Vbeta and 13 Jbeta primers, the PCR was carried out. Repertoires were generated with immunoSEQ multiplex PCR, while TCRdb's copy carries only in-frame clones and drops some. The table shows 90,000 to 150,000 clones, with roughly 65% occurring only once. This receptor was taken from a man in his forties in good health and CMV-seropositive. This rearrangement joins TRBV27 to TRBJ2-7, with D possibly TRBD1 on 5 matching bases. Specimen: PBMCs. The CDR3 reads CASSRQGTSYEQYF. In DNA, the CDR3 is TGTGCCAGCAGTAGGCAGGGAACTTCCTACGAGCAGTACTTC.